Shown below are 10 T cell receptor beta chains from a single sample sequenced in a study of T cells in women clearing cervical HPV infection. The method was immunoSEQ multiplex PCR; TCRdb's version includes in-frame clones alone and lacks a portion of them. Its table lists about 22,000 clones. Sequenced sample: blood buffy coat. These receptors were taken from a woman between 18 and 75 years old with a cervical HPV16 infection that either progressed to CIN3+ or cleared (not recorded which).

The CDR3 loop is CASSEYERDGYNSPLHF. The covered CDR3 bases are TGTGCCAGCAGTGAATATGAGCGGGACGGCTATAATTCACCC. V is TRBV25-1 and J is TRBJ1-6; D might be TRBD1 (5 bases). The CDR3 end is not reached by the read, which stops 3 residues before it; the germline J gene fills it in. CDR1 and CDR2 (germline): MGHDK, SYGVNS. The CDR3 length is 17 residues. V dropped 0 bases and J dropped 3 bases, with 12 bases sitting between them.

Details on this clone: The missing CDR3 end, 3 residues past where the read stops, is filled in from the germline J gene. This rearrangement joins TRBV5-1 to TRBJ1-6; D ambiguous. The V gene lost 0 bases and the J gene lost 5 bases, with 12 bases spanning the gap. CDR1 and CDR2 (germline): SGHRS, YFSETQ. CDR3 length: 16 residues. CDR3 bases read: TGCGCCAGCAGCTTGGGTAATCAGGCCGATAATTCACCC. Encoded protein: CASSLGNQADNSP. The complete CDR3 reads CASSLGNQADNSPLHF.

The CDR3 region is CASSQDEAGSSYEQYF. The sequenced part of the CDR3 DNA is TGTGCCAGCAGCCAAGACGAGGCGGGATCCTCCTACGAG. This rearrangement joins TRBV4-2 to TRBJ2-7; D is possibly TRBD2 (6 bases). The CDR3 end lies 3 residues beyond the end of the read and is filled in from the germline J gene. The V gene's germline CDR1 is LGHNA and CDR2 YNFKEQ. With 0 bases removed from V and 0 bases from J, the gap between germline ends came to 12 bases. CDR3 size: 16 residues.

To note about this clone: The sequenced fragment ends 3 residues before the CDR3 boundary, so the rest is inferred from the germline J gene. The gene calls are TRBV28 and TRBJ1-2; 7 bases fit TRBD1. With 4 bases clipped from V and 3 bases from J, the junction kept 5 bases outside the gene matches. Germline assignment: CDR1 MDHEN and CDR2 SYDVKM. The CDR3 loop spans 14 amino acids. CDR3 amino acids: CASSSGDSYYGYTF. The DNA read from the CDR3 is TGTGCCAGCAGTTCTGGGGACAGCTACTATGGC.

Note on this clone: The sequenced fragment ends 3 residues before the CDR3 boundary, so the rest is inferred from the germline J gene. The V and J genes are TRBV6-2 or TRBV6-3 and TRBJ2-5; D not certain. Germline V CDR1 and CDR2: MNHEY, SVGEGT. The V and J ends lost 2 bases and 2 bases respectively, with 9 bases between them. The CDR3 extends over 14 amino acids. The CDR3 protein is CASSYNGRQETQYF. The CDR3 DNA, read in part, is TGTGCCAGCAGTTACAACGGCAGGCAAGAGACC.

Points on this clone: The CDR3 end lies 3 residues beyond the end of the read and is filled in from the germline J gene. The rearrangement links TRBV5-1 to TRBJ2-2; D is unresolved. CDR1 and CDR2 (germline): SGHRS, YFSETQ. The CDR3 loop spans 14 amino acids. V was shortened by 4 bases and J by 1 base, with 8 bases between the two germline ends. The CDR3 bases that were read are TGCGCCAGCAGCCGCAACATGAACACCGGGGAG. Protein: CASSRNMNTGE. The whole CDR3 reads CASSRNMNTGELFF. Together with reference TRBV5-1 and TRBJ2-2, the CDR3 gives the full variable domain: KAGVTQTPRYLIKTRGQQVTLSCSPISGHRSVSWYQQTPGQGLQFLFEYFSETQRNKGNFPGRFSGRQFSNSRSEMNVSTLELGDSALYLCASSRNMNTGELFFGEGSRLTVL.

On this clone itself: From the germline J gene comes the end of the CDR3, since the read stops 3 residues before it. The chain has TRBV18 and TRBJ2-7; 8 bases fit TRBD1. Germline trimming cut 4 bases from V and 0 bases from J; bases unmatched to any gene: 2. The CDR3 length is 14 residues. Germline loops: CDR1 KGHSH, CDR2 LQKENI. The CDR3: CASSRTGSSYEQYF. The sequenced part of the CDR3 DNA is TGTGCCAGCTCACGGACAGGGAGCTCCTACGAG.

CDR3 region: CASSATRNNEQFF. The sequenced part of the CDR3 DNA is TGTGCCAGCAGCGCGACTAGAAACAATGAG. V usage is TRBV6-2 or TRBV6-3 and J usage is TRBJ2-1; the D gene is possibly TRBD2 (6 bases). The read terminates 3 residues ahead of where the CDR3 ends, so the germline J gene completes it. Germline V lookup: CDR1 MNHEY, CDR2 SVGEGT. Trimming took off 6 bases at V and 5 bases at J, with 11 bases between the two ends. This CDR3 is built from 13 residues.

Of note for this clone: The read halts 3 residues ahead of the CDR3 end, with the missing end drawn from the germline J gene. The chain carries TRBV11-2 and TRBJ1-1; D gene unclear. Germline-derived CDR1 and CDR2 are SGHAT and FQNNGV. The CDR3 is 14 amino acids. The germline V and J ends were trimmed by 4 bases and 6 bases, with 15 bases remaining between them. The CDR3 here is CASSSQVDGSEAFF. The part of the CDR3 DNA that was read is TGTGCCAGCAGCTCGCAGGTTGATGGGTCTGAA. Combining the CDR3 with reference TRBV11-2 and TRBJ1-1 gives the whole variable domain EAGVAQSPRYKIIEKRQSVAFWCNPISGHATLYWYQQILGQGPKLLIQFQNNGVVDDSQLPKDRFSAERLKGVDSTLKIQPAKLEDSAVYLCASSSQVDGSEAFFGQGTRLTVV.

A word on this clone: The read gets to within 3 residues of the CDR3 end, and the germline J gene fills in the rest. The chain joins TRBV7-2 to TRBJ1-1; the match to TRBD1 covers 8 bases. The CDR3 totals 14 residues. After removal of 1 base from V and 5 bases from J, the junction contained 3 bases not matched to a gene. The germline gives CDR1 SGHTA, CDR2 FQGNSA. The sequenced part of the CDR3 DNA is TGTGCCAGCAGCTTAGGGACAGGGCGAACTGAA. Its translation: CASSLGTGRTE. The CDR3 reads in full as CASSLGTGRTEAFF. Complete variable domain (other parts from reference TRBV7-2 and TRBJ1-1): GAGVSQSPSNKVTEKGKDVELRCDPISGHTALYWYRQSLGQGLEFLIYFQGNSAPDKSGLPSDRFSAERTGGSVSTLTIQRTQQEDSAVYLCASSLGTGRTEAFFGQGTRLTVV.